Below, 32 T cell receptor beta chains from the same sample are listed, as sequenced in a study of early T cells in non-severe SARS-CoV-2 infection. TCRdb reanalysed the 5' RACE reads using MiXCR and keeps one entry per CDR3 protein. The sample contains some 70,000 distinct CDR3 sequences, 9.5% of which appear only once. Sample: whole blood. The origin of the receptors is an adult who was a healthcare worker with PCR-confirmed SARS-CoV-2 infection or an uninfected control (not recorded which).

V usage is TRBV2 and J usage is TRBJ2-7; 7 bases fit TRBD1. The CDR3 contains 14 residues. Losses at the gene ends were 11 bases for V and 2 bases for J; bases not matched to a gene: 12. Germline CDR1 SNHLY, CDR2 FYNNEI. The CDR3 loop reads CAGSYGTAAYEQYF. CDR3 nucleotide sequence: TGTGCCGGTTCATACGGGACAGCGGCCTACGAGCAGTACTTC.

The chain employs TRBV7-9 and TRBJ2-7; D is perhaps TRBD1 (6 bases). This CDR3 contains 16 residues. The V gene lost 5 bases and the J gene lost 5 bases, with 22 bases spanning the gap. Germline loops: CDR1 SEHNR, CDR2 FQNEAQ (reference sequence). The chain's CDR3 is CASSGTTTGFIHEQYF. In DNA form, the CDR3 reads TGTGCCAGCAGCGGCACTACCACAGGGTTTATCCACGAGCAGTACTTC.

There are many counts of this clonotype. This chain links TRBV7-9 with TRBJ2-1; no firm D call. Deletions cut 1 base from V and 9 bases from J, with 10 bases between. CDR1 is SEHNR and CDR2 is FQNEAQ in the germline V gene (reference sequence). The CDR3 consists of 13 residues. CDR3 DNA sequence: TGTGCCAGCAGCTTAGATGGGGATGCTGAGCAGTTCTTC. Amino acid sequence: CASSLDGDAEQFF.

This clonotype was counted only a few times. This chain uses TRBV5-5 with TRBJ2-5; 13 nucleotides agree with TRBD2. The CDR3 length is 15 residues. J was trimmed by 2 bases and V by 4 bases; bases with no gene match: 2. Germline CDR1 is SGHKS and CDR2 is YYEKEE (reference sequence). CDR3 DNA: TGTGCCAGCAGCCCGGGACTAGCGGGGCAAGAGACCCAGTACTTC. Protein sequence: CASSPGLAGQETQYF.

This clonotype was counted only a few times. The chain is built from TRBV5-1 and TRBJ1-2; no clear D. The CDR3 length is 13 residues. Germline V CDR1 and CDR2: SGHRS, YFSETQ. V was pared by 5 bases and J by 4 bases, with 12 bases between. The CDR3 reads CASRPGGTYGYTF. The CDR3 bases are TGCGCCAGCAGGCCGGGAGGAACCTATGGCTACACCTTC.

This clonotype was found many times. The rearrangement links TRBV7-3 to TRBJ2-3; 12 nucleotides match TRBD2. Germline lookup yields CDR1 SGHTA and CDR2 FQGTGA. CDR3 length: 16 amino acids. V was clipped by 5 bases and J by 3 bases; unmatched bases: 6. CDR3 coding DNA: TGTGCCAGCAGCCCGACTAGCGGGGGTGGGACAGATACGCAGTATTTT. This gives the protein CASSPTSGGGTDTQYF.

This clonotype was picked up many times. This chain connects TRBV12-3 or TRBV12-4 to TRBJ1-2; 7 bases fit TRBD1. The J segment lost 4 bases and the V segment lost 7 bases, leaving 15 bases of the junction unmatched. This CDR3 region has 16 residues. CDR3 nucleotides: TGTGCCAGCACCCCCTCCCGTCGAGGGGGCCCCTATGGCTACACCTTC. Protein sequence: CASTPSRRGGPYGYTF.

This clonotype was detected only a few times. The rearrangement uses TRBV29-1 and TRBJ1-2, with TRBD1 as a possible D gene (5 bases). V was pared by 8 bases and J by 5 bases, with 12 bases between. The CDR3 sequence is 11 residues long. Looked up from germline, CDR1 is SQVTM and CDR2 is ANQGSEA. DNA of the CDR3: TGCAGCTCGGAATCAGGGTATGGCTACACCTTC. As protein: CSSESGYGYTF.

There are many counts of this clonotype. The J gene is TRBJ2-6, the V gene TRBV6-5; no clear D gene. Germline lookup yields CDR1 MNHEY and CDR2 SVGAGI. The CDR3 is 19 amino acids. Trimming removed 0 bases at V and 1 base at J, with 16 bases between. The CDR3 loop is CASSYSPIPDASGANVLTF. DNA of the CDR3: TGTGCCAGCAGTTACTCCCCGATACCCGACGCATCTGGGGCCAACGTCCTGACTTTC.

This clonotype was recorded many times. The chain carries TRBV5-1 and TRBJ2-6; D remains unclear. Germline V gives CDR1 SGHRS, CDR2 YFSETQ. CDR3 length: 15 residues. The V end was cut by 0 bases, the J end by 4 bases, with 8 bases between. The CDR3 is CASSLGSQGANVLTF. For the CDR3, the DNA is TGCGCCAGCAGCTTGGGCAGTCAAGGGGCCAACGTCCTGACTTTC.

This clonotype was counted only a few times. This chain links TRBV12-3 or TRBV12-4 with TRBJ1-2; 9 bases agree with TRBD1. The ends lost 5 bases at V and 1 base at J; junction bases unmatched: 2. The length of the CDR3 is 14 residues. CDR3 nucleotide sequence: TGTGCCAGCAGTAAGACAGGGGGTAACTATGGCTACACCTTC. As protein: CASSKTGGNYGYTF.

This clonotype was recorded at least ten times. The V and J genes are TRBV28 and TRBJ1-1; perhaps TRBD1 as D (6 bases). Germline V CDR1 and CDR2: MDHEN, SYDVKM. V lost 5 bases, J lost 0 bases, and 16 bases lay in between. There are 16 residues in the CDR3. The CDR3 DNA follows: TGTGCCAGCAGTCCCTTCCGGGGGCTAATGAACACTGAAGCTTTCTTT. It codes for CASSPFRGLMNTEAFF.

This rearrangement joins TRBV29-1 to TRBJ2-1; D is unclear. CDR1 and CDR2 (germline): SQVTM, ANQGSEA. Trimming removed 0 bases at V and 5 bases at J, with 11 bases between. The CDR3 runs 14 residues. The CDR3 region is CSVEDPRVHNEQFF. In DNA form, the CDR3 reads TGCAGCGTTGAAGATCCCCGGGTCCACAATGAGCAGTTCTTC.

The chain has TRBV10-1 and TRBJ1-1; 9 bases are shared with TRBD1. This CDR3 spans 14 amino acids. Germline CDR1 reads WNHNN; CDR2 reads SYGVQD (reference sequence). J was trimmed by 0 bases and V by 10 bases; bases with no gene match: 6. The CDR3 here is CATDRGEMNTEAFF. Here the CDR3 DNA reads TGCGCCACCGACAGGGGGGAAATGAACACTGAAGCTTTCTTT.

This clonotype was picked up a small number of times. This rearrangement joins TRBV12-5 to TRBJ2-7; D unclear. This CDR3 is 11 amino acids long. CDR1 and CDR2 from the germline V gene are LGHNT and FRNRAP. V gave up 4 bases and J gave up 6 bases, with 7 bases separating them. The CDR3 sequence: CASGSTSEQYF. The CDR3 DNA reads TGTGCTAGTGGTTCGACATCCGAGCAGTACTTC.

V gene TRBV12-3 or TRBV12-4 combines with J gene TRBJ1-5; no reliable D call. The CDR3 loop spans 12 amino acids. Trimming pared 5 bases from V and 1 base from J, leaving 3 bases between. DNA for the CDR3: TGTGCCAGCAGTGACAGCAATCAGCCCCAGCATTTT. Protein product: CASSDSNQPQHF.

There are many counts of this clonotype. The J gene is TRBJ2-5, the V gene TRBV27, with D maybe TRBD2 (6 bases). Germline V gene sequence: CDR1 MNHEY, CDR2 SMNVEV (reference sequence). Trimming shortened V by 6 bases and J by 1 base, and 12 bases separated the two germline ends. The CDR3 spans 14 residues. The CDR3 loop reads CASRKSGVQETQYF. The CDR3 DNA follows: TGTGCCAGCAGGAAATCGGGGGTCCAAGAGACCCAGTACTTC.

The CDR3 loop is CASSLWGHGMNTEAFF. In DNA, the CDR3 is TGTGCCAGCAGCTTATGGGGACACGGAATGAACACTGAAGCTTTCTTT. The chain recombines TRBV7-9 with TRBJ1-1; tentatively, D is TRBD1 (6 bases). The V and J ends lost 2 bases and 0 bases respectively, with 13 bases between them. The germline CDR1 and CDR2 sequences are SEHNR and FQNEAQ (reference sequence). The length of the CDR3 is 16 residues.

This clonotype has just a few counts. The rearrangement joins TRBV6-5 to TRBJ2-5, with 7 positions matching TRBD2. Germline V gene sequence: CDR1 MNHEY, CDR2 SVGAGI. The junction had 5 bases not matched to a gene; V was cut back by 6 bases and J by 1 base. The CDR3 extends over 14 amino acids. The CDR3 is CASRPSGIQETQYF. CDR3 nucleotides: TGTGCCAGCAGGCCTAGCGGTATCCAAGAGACCCAGTACTTC.

In this sample, this clonotype turned up a few times. CDR3 sequence (DNA): TGTGCCAGCAAGAGTGGGGGATCCTACAATGAGCAGTTCTTC. As protein: CASKSGGSYNEQFF. The chain couples TRBV6-5 to TRBJ2-1, with D perhaps matching TRBD1 or TRBD2 (5 bases each). In germline, CDR1 is MNHEY, CDR2 SVGAGI. Trimming cost V 7 bases and J 1 base, with 11 bases left between them. This CDR3 region has 14 residues.

In its sample, this clonotype was seen a few times. The rearrangement links TRBV2 to TRBJ2-3, with 12 bases aligning to TRBD2. The ends lost 10 bases at V and 6 bases at J; junction bases unmatched: 8. Germline lookup yields CDR1 SNHLY and CDR2 FYNNEI. The CDR3 spans 14 residues. CDR3 amino acids: CATASGGAPDTQYF. The CDR3 DNA sequence: TGTGCCACGGCTAGCGGGGGGGCCCCCGATACGCAGTATTTT.

At least ten counts were recorded for this clonotype. V and J are TRBV10-3 and TRBJ1-1; D is unresolved. The CDR3 runs 12 residues. The V and J ends lost 8 bases and 3 bases respectively, with 10 bases between them. Germline values: CDR1 ENHRY, CDR2 SYGVKD. CDR3 in DNA: TGTGCCATCTCACCGGGATACACTGAAGCTTTCTTT. Residues: CAISPGYTEAFF.

In this sample, this clonotype is medium-sized. CDR3 sequence: CASSLPGSAGELFF. In nucleotides, the CDR3 is TGTGCCAGCAGCTTGCCGGGATCGGCCGGGGAGCTGTTTTTT. V usage is TRBV7-8 and J usage is TRBJ2-2, with D perhaps matching TRBD2 (5 bases). The ends were cut back, 3 bases at V and 6 bases at J, with 11 bases in the middle. Germline loops: CDR1 SGHVS, CDR2 FQNEAQ. This CDR3 is 14 amino acids long. The entire variable domain, with the rest obtained from reference TRBV7-8 and TRBJ2-2, is as follows: GAGVSQSPRYKVAKRGQDVALRCDPISGHVSLFWYQQALGQGPEFLTYFQNEAQLDKSGLPSDRFFAERPEGSVSTLKIQRTQQEDSAVYLCASSLPGSAGELFFGEGSRLTVL.

This clonotype was seen a handful of times. The chain is built from TRBV29-1 and TRBJ2-7; the D call may be TRBD1 or TRBD2 (5 bases each). Germline V lookup: CDR1 SQVTM, CDR2 ANQGSEA. Trimming left V 7 bases short and J 6 bases short, with 22 bases between. This CDR3 spans 14 amino acids. The CDR3: CSATGTFRDGEQYF. CDR3 nucleotides: TGCAGCGCCACTGGAACATTCAGGGACGGCGAGCAGTACTTC.

A few counts support this clonotype. The chain joins TRBV20-1 to TRBJ1-1; D is ambiguous. V was shortened by 0 bases and J by 0 bases, with 14 bases between the two germline ends. CDR3 length equals 16 residues. Germline V gene lookup returns CDR1 DFQATT and CDR2 SNEGSKA (reference sequence). The CDR3 reads CSARDWVVGLNTEAFF. CDR3 nucleotide sequence: TGCAGTGCTAGAGATTGGGTTGTGGGCCTGAACACTGAAGCTTTCTTT.

This clonotype appeared a few times. The chain employs TRBV5-5 and TRBJ2-1; the D is unclear. The CDR3 is made up of 13 amino acids. Germline V gene sequence: CDR1 SGHKS, CDR2 YYEKEE (reference sequence). Deletions cut 0 bases from V and 6 bases from J, with 7 bases between. The chain's CDR3 is CASSLGDGNEQFF. DNA of the CDR3: TGTGCCAGCAGCTTGGGCGACGGCAATGAGCAGTTCTTC.

This clonotype was found many times. The chain employs TRBV7-2 and TRBJ2-1; 12 bases fit TRBD2. The ends lost 0 bases at V and 4 bases at J; junction bases unmatched: 4. Germline V gives CDR1 SGHTA, CDR2 FQGNSA. This CDR3 is built from 17 residues. Here the CDR3 reads CASSLALLAGGYNEQFF. The CDR3 region has the DNA TGTGCCAGCAGCTTAGCGTTACTAGCGGGGGGATACAATGAGCAGTTCTTC.

This clonotype was seen only a few times. V and J are TRBV5-1 and TRBJ1-2, with D possibly TRBD1 on 6 matching bases. Germline CDR1 is SGHRS and CDR2 is YFSETQ. With 4 bases removed from V and 5 bases from J, the gap between germline ends came to 21 bases. This CDR3 region has 16 residues. CDR3 sequence: CASSASTGGTIYGYTF. Here the CDR3 DNA reads TGCGCCAGCAGCGCGTCGACAGGAGGAACTATTTATGGCTACACCTTC.

The sample holds many counts of this clonotype. The CDR3 nucleotides read TGTGCCAGCAGCCAAGAGCGCGATGAGCAGTTCTTC. Translating it yields CASSQERDEQFF. The rearrangement links TRBV3-1 to TRBJ2-1; D not resolved. Germline lookup yields CDR1 LGHDT and CDR2 YNNKEL (reference sequence). Trimming took off 0 bases at V and 8 bases at J, with 5 bases between the two ends. The CDR3 has 12 amino acids.

Regarding this clonotype: One end of the junction does not line up with germline, which may come from a read error. This chain uses TRBV7-4 with TRBJ1-5; no firm D call. The CDR3 runs 15 residues. The V gene's germline CDR1 is SGHVT and CDR2 SQSDAQ. The CDR3 reads CASSPQRMSNQPRHF. The CDR3 DNA reads TGTGCCAGCAGCCCTCAGAGGATGAGCAATCAGCCCCGGCATTTT. The entire variable domain, with the rest obtained from reference TRBV7-4 and TRBJ1-5, is as follows: GAGVSQSPRYKVAKRGRDVALRCDSISGHVTLYWYRQTLGQGSEVLTYSQSDAQRDKSGRPSGRFSAERPERSVSTLKIQRTEQGDSAVYLCASSPQRMSNQPRHFGDGTRLSIL.

In this sample, this clonotype turned up a few times. V and J are TRBV7-8 and TRBJ2-3; unclear D gene. CDR1 is SGHVS, CDR2 FQNEAQ, per germline. Between the trimmed V and J ends, which lost 3 bases and 1 base, there was a span of 11 bases. The CDR3 runs to 15 residues. CDR3 amino acids: CASSFSIGRTDTQYF. The CDR3 nucleotides are TGTGCCAGCAGCTTTAGTATCGGGCGCACAGATACGCAGTATTTT.

The J gene is TRBJ2-7, the V gene TRBV12-3 or TRBV12-4; TRBD2 matches 8 bases. Losses at the gene ends were 4 bases for V and 0 bases for J; bases not matched to a gene: 8. The CDR3 extends over 16 amino acids. The CDR3 here is CASSSRGGGTSYEQYF. In DNA, the CDR3 is TGTGCCAGCAGTTCCCGGGGCGGGGGGACCTCCTACGAGCAGTACTTC.